This TCR beta chain was obtained from a study of cytomegalovirus exposure and HLA in healthy donors. In the study overall: From HLA-typed donors, an early data release held around 85 million unique TCRs.

On this clone: Its antigen remains unidentified.

J was trimmed by 6 bases and V by 3 bases; bases with no gene match: 4. CDR1 and CDR2 from the germline V gene are SQVTM and ANQGSEA. The CDR3 runs 13 residues. Primers for the PCR totalled 60 Vbeta and 13 Jbeta. Profiled with immunoSEQ multiplex PCR; TCRdb holds only in-frame clones, not every one. The sample shows about 100,000 clones, 79% of them seen only once. Overall study findings and caveats: Highly shared variants forming one cluster were likely a sequencing artifact. Diagnosis of cytomegalovirus status made by the classifier reportedly showed high specificity and sensitivity. It was 150 to 200 TCR beta chains that were listed as cytomegalovirus-associated.

The sequenced sample was PBMCs. V is TRBV29-1 and J is TRBJ2-3, with TRBD2 matching over 9 bases. This TCR came from a female donor in good health and CMV-seropositive. The CDR3 DNA follows: TGCAGCGTTGATCTAGCGGGGAGGGATACGCAGTATTTT. Translated, it gives CSVDLAGRDTQYF.